The 3 T cell receptor beta chains in this list originate from one sample, sequenced in a study of T cells in Graves' hyperthyroidism and ophthalmopathy. What was amplified from RNA transcripts were TCR beta CDR3 regions. The TCR CDR3 first-round RT-PCR relied on the HTBI primer set. Using its own MiXCR run on the multiplex PCR reads, TCRdb lists one record per CDR3 protein. The sample carries around 350,000 distinct CDR3 sequences, 15% recorded once. Sequencing was performed on blood. These receptors were collected from a woman in her fifties or sixties with Graves' ophthalmopathy.

This clonotype was seen many times. The V and J genes are TRBV6-1 and TRBJ1-2, with 9 bases identical to TRBD1. The CDR3 extends over 13 amino acids. Germline V gene lookup returns CDR1 MNHNS and CDR2 SASEGT. V gave up 7 bases and J gave up 4 bases; unmatched junction bases: 4. The CDR3 nucleotides are TGTGCCAGCAAACTGGACAGGGGCTATGGCTACACCTTC. Translation: CASKLDRGYGYTF.

The gene calls are TRBV12-3 or TRBV12-4 and TRBJ1-2; a weak D match, TRBD1 (6 bases). Trimming stripped 3 bases from V and 6 bases from J, with 23 bases between. This CDR3 spans 17 amino acids. The CDR3 bases are TGTGCCAGCAGTTTTGGGCTACTGGGAAGAGGGGGAAATGGCTACACCTTC. Its protein product is CASSFGLLGRGGNGYTF.

The chain uses TRBV29-1 and TRBJ2-5; D unclear. Germline V lookup: CDR1 SQVTM, CDR2 ANQGSEA. This CDR3 has 13 residues. Trimming took 1 base from V and 5 from J, leaving 11 bases between them. CDR3 sequence (DNA): TGCAGCGTTGAAGGGGCAATCGGGGAGACCCAGTACTTC. As protein: CSVEGAIGETQYF.